Listed here are 7 T cell receptor beta chains from one sample, sequenced in a study of T cells in Graves' hyperthyroidism and ophthalmopathy (dated by TCRdb to the late 2010s). Library construction relied on multiplex PCR. The sequencer listed for this sample is Illumina HiSeq 2000. TCR beta CDR3 regions were amplified from RNA transcripts. A first-round RT-PCR of the TCR CDR3 used the HTBI primer set with the Qiagen OneStep RT-PCR kit. TCRdb reworked the public reads: Q25 trimming with fastp, MiXCR clone assembly, productive beta chains retained. Identical CDR3 proteins give one entry, which carries the most common genes and DNA. This sample is represented by some 560,000 distinct CDR3 sequences; approximately 14% of them were singletons. Approximately 14% of the sample comes from the top ten. The material sequenced was blood. These receptors came from a middle-aged woman with Graves' hyperthyroidism.

The chain links TRBV5-1 to TRBJ1-1; perhaps TRBD1 as D (6 bases). V gave up 0 bases and J gave up 4 bases, with 13 bases separating them. This CDR3 spans 15 amino acids. Per germline, CDR1 SGHRS and CDR2 YFSETQ. As DNA, the CDR3 is TGCGCCAGCAGCTTGGAGGGGGGTGTGGGCACTGAAGCTTTCTTT. The encoded protein is CASSLEGGVGTEAFF.

This clonotype occurred a few times. J is TRBJ1-1 and V is TRBV10-1; D gene unclear. The ends were cut back, 6 bases at V and 11 bases at J, with 13 bases in the middle. Germline V gene data show CDR1 as WNHNN and CDR2 as SYGVQD (reference sequence). This CDR3 spans 11 amino acids. The CDR3, as DNA: TGCGCCAGCAGCGGGGATGGCGGGGCTTTCTTT. It translates to CASSGDGGAFF.

This clonotype appeared many times. The CDR3 nucleotides read TGTGCCACCAGCAGTAGCGGGAGGGCGTCCTACGAGCAGTACTTC. Its protein is CATSSSGRASYEQYF. V and J are TRBV15 and TRBJ2-7; 11 nucleotides line up with TRBD2. J gave up 1 base and V 3 bases, and 2 bases lay outside the gene matches. Germline V gives CDR1 LNHNV, CDR2 YYDKDF (reference sequence). CDR3 length equals 15 residues.

This clonotype occurred many times. The CDR3 protein is CASSPQGLDTEAFF. The CDR3 DNA reads as TGTGCCAGCTCTCCCCAGGGGCTCGACACTGAAGCTTTCTTT. The chain couples TRBV18 to TRBJ1-1; weak D call: TRBD1 (6 bases). Trimming took 6 bases from V and 3 from J, leaving 14 bases between them. This CDR3 has 14 residues. Germline assignment: CDR1 KGHSH and CDR2 LQKENI.

This clonotype showed up many times. V usage is TRBV13 and J usage is TRBJ2-7; D ambiguous. Germline V gene sequence: CDR1 PRHDT, CDR2 FYEKMQ (reference sequence). Trimming took 4 bases from V and 1 from J, leaving 5 bases between them. The CDR3 length is 12 residues. The CDR3 reads CASSSASYEQYF. The CDR3 DNA follows: TGTGCCAGCAGCTCGGCTTCCTACGAGCAGTACTTC. The full variable domain, rest sourced from reference TRBV13 and TRBJ2-7, is AAGVIQSPRHLIKEKRETATLKCYPIPRHDTVYWYQQGPGQDPQFLISFYEKMQSDKGSIPDRFSAQQFSDYHSELNMSSLELGDSALYFCASSSASYEQYFGPGTRLTVT.

The table lists this clonotype with many counts. The chain employs TRBV20-1 and TRBJ1-4; 9 nucleotides match TRBD1. The V and J ends lost 4 bases and 7 bases, in that order; junction bases with no gene match: 4. Germline CDR1 reads DFQATT; CDR2 reads SNEGSKA (reference sequence). The CDR3 has 13 residues. The CDR3 reads CSATTGGGEKLFF. The DNA for the CDR3 is TGCAGTGCTACGACAGGGGGAGGTGAAAAACTGTTTTTT.

The V call is TRBV5-5, the J call TRBJ1-3; 8 bases map to TRBD1. CDR3 length equals 16 residues. V dropped 0 bases and J dropped 0; count of bases not matched to a gene: 2. Germline loops: CDR1 SGHKS, CDR2 YYEKEE (reference sequence). The CDR3 here is CASSLEGQASGNTIYF. CDR3 DNA sequence: TGTGCCAGCAGCTTGGAGGGACAGGCCTCTGGAAACACCATATATTTT.